Described below is a single TCR beta chain sequence and its context. The sample belongs to a study of T cell changes during pregnancy in multiple sclerosis. Assay used: immunoSEQ multiplex PCR; TCRdb lists only in-frame clones, some missing. The sample yields fewer than 50,000 clones, about 92% seen once. The CDR3 consists of 15 residues. Trimming removed 6 bases from V and 1 base from J, with 13 bases in between. Germline CDR1 is SNHLY and CDR2 is FYNNEI. The chain recombines TRBV2 with TRBJ1-5; D is perhaps TRBD1 (5 bases). The sample here was CD8+ T cells from peripheral blood mononuclear cells, taken in the first trimester of pregnancy. This receptor was taken from a female donor with multiple sclerosis, enrolled in a pregnancy study. CDR3 nucleotides: TGTGCCAGCAGGGATCAGACAGCCAGCAATCAGCCCCAGCATTTT. Translation gives CASRDQTASNQPQHF.